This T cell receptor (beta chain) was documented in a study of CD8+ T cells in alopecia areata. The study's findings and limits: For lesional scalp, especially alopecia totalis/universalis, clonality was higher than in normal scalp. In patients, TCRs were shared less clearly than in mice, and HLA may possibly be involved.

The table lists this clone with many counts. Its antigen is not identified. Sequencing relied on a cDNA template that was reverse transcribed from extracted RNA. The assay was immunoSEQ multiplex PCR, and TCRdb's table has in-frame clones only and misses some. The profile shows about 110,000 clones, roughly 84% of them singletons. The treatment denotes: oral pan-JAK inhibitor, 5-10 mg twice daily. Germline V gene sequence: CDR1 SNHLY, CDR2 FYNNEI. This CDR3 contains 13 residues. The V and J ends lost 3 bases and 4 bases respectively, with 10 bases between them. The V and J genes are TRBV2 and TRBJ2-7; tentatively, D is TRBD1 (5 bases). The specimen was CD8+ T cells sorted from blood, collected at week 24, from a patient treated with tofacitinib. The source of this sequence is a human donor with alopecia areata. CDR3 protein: CASSDREEYEQYF. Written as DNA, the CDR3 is TGTGCCAGCAGTGACAGGGAAGAGTACGAGCAGTACTTC.